This entry concerns a single TCR beta chain. This clone has just a few counts. The target of this receptor is not known. No much larger clonotype is one base removed from it; base qualities were not supplied. Each donor gave one peripheral blood draw, about 100 mL on average, collected into heparinised tubes. Using a panel that included CD45RO, CCR7, CD25, CD127, CD95 and CD27, naive, central memory, regulatory and stem cell-like memory CD4+ T cells were sorted on a BD FACSAria II. All sorted populations exceeded 95% purity. PBMCs were separated immediately by Lymphoprep density gradient centrifugation and were stained directly, without being cultured. Samples were stained and sorted in pairs, with one healthy donor and one patient per experiment, so that batch effects were minimized. The CDR3 runs 12 residues from the cysteine to the phenylalanine. Only CDR3 DNA is held: 36 bases, read in frame from base 1. The V and J ends are trimmed by 4 bases and 5 bases, leaving 10 bases between them. According to the germline V gene, CDR1 reads SQVTM and CDR2 reads ANQGSEA.

The entire amount of isolated RNA was reverse transcribed using the High Capacity cDNA Reverse Transcription Kit, so the sequenced TCRB transcripts were expressed ones. Naive, central memory and regulatory T cell samples underwent deep immunoSEQ sequencing, averaging around 3.9 million total reads per sample. After sorted cells were lysed in RLT buffer, RNA was extracted with DNase-treated RNeasy Micro or Mini kits, with the choice depending on cell number. To prevent cross-contamination, every cell subset was processed on its own, while patient and healthy donor samples were processed together. The immunoSEQ multiplex PCR was used to amplify TCRB sequences from cDNA, generating 87-bp fragments that spanned the CDR3 region. Amplicons were sequenced on the Illumina HiSeq platform. From the authors' description of their analysis: PCR bias was computationally corrected using synthetic template baselines, reads within Hamming distance 2 were collapsed, and singletons that could not be merged were discarded. Reads were aligned against IMGT so that V, D and J genes, CDR3 length and insertions or deletions at six rearrangement sites could be assigned. Within each subset, clonotype counts were normalized to sorted cell number, after which true diversity and Gini coefficients were computed with the tcR R package. The overlap coefficient, calculated on TCRB nucleotide sequences, was used to quantify repertoire sharing. Not all clones reach the TCRdb copy of this immuneACCESS table, which keeps in-frame sequences only. Checked studies attribute under half of the gap to unresolved V genes and leave the rest unexplained. That table gives V, J and clone size, and the DNA gave D and trimming. Present in this sample are some 220,000 clones, about a tenth of which were seen just once. The ten largest clones take up about 1.2% of the sample.

The data originate from a study of beta chain features in type 1 diabetes (dated by TCRdb to the late 2010s). At the level of the whole study: Mean age, gender distribution, total cell number and subset yield did not differ between patients and healthy donors. Across all samples, some 100,000,000 sorted cells were examined, and cell number per subset correlated strongly with RNA yield. In the study, TCRB repertoires of sorted circulating CD4+ T cell subsets from recently diagnosed type 1 diabetes patients were compared with those of matched healthy donors. Whereas all 30 or so donors provided naive and central memory subsets, regulatory and stem cell-like memory subsets were isolated from just 8 patients and roughly eight healthy donors.

What the authors observed across the whole study: Naive, central memory and regulatory TCRB repertoires appeared to be more similar among patients than among healthy donors. Because small numbers of individuals were included in the HLA sub-analyses, any influence of HLA type on TCRB rearrangement was left unresolved. PCR might favor shorter templates, but patient and control samples were amplified and corrected together, so any skew would affect both groups equally. Because cDNA rather than genomic DNA was sequenced, highly expressing activated cells could have been over-represented, although no difference in activation and CD3 levels was found between groups. A moderate but significant shortening of TCRB CDR3 length was observed in type 1 diabetes patients in all four CD4+ subsets. Patients with type 1 diabetes made fewer insertions and deleted more nucleotides at VDJ recombination sites, implying thymic rearrangement abnormalities.

This sequence was found in a man aged 18 to 29 in good health. In this chain, TRBV29-1 is recombined with TRBJ2-3; the D segment cannot be called with confidence. Sample: central memory CD4+ T cells from blood. The CDR3 amino acid sequence is: CSVVIGRDTQYF. The DNA is as follows: TGCAGCGTTGTCATTGGTAGAGATACGCAGTATTTT.